The 30 T cell receptor beta chains given below trace back to one sample, sequenced in a study of identical twins. TCRdb reprocessed the 5' RACE reads with MiXCR, giving one entry per CDR3 protein. The sample consists of 650,000 to 800,000 distinct CDR3 sequences, 8.6% of them appearing once. The same data also went into a second study, on yellow fever vaccine responses in identical twins.

The specimen sequenced was PBMCs. The receptors come from a woman between 18 and 30 years old in good health.

The rearrangement links TRBV7-6 to TRBJ2-5, with 8 positions matching TRBD1. Losses at the gene ends were 2 bases for V and 4 bases for J; bases not matched to a gene: 12. Per germline, CDR1 SGHVS and CDR2 FNYEAQ. CDR3 size: 17 residues. Written as DNA, the CDR3 is TGTGCCAGCAGCTTACTTCCCGGGACAGGAGCCGGAGAGACCCAGTACTTC. Translation gives CASSLLPGTGAGETQYF.

In its sample, this clonotype was seen a few times. This chain links TRBV7-8 with TRBJ2-1; the D gene is possibly TRBD2 (6 bases). The CDR3 sequence is 15 residues long. Germline V gene lookup returns CDR1 SGHVS and CDR2 FQNEAQ. Trimming removed 8 bases at V and 8 bases at J, with 22 bases between. The CDR3 loop is CASPAYEGGSDEQFF. CDR3 sequence (DNA): TGTGCCAGCCCAGCTTATGAGGGAGGTTCTGATGAGCAGTTCTTC. The full variable domain, with the rest looked up from reference TRBV7-8 and TRBJ2-1, is GAGVSQSPRYKVAKRGQDVALRCDPISGHVSLFWYQQALGQGPEFLTYFQNEAQLDKSGLPSDRFFAERPEGSVSTLKIQRTQQEDSAVYLCASPAYEGGSDEQFFGPGTRLTVL.

This clonotype turned up a few times. The genes are TRBV25-1 and TRBJ2-7; 8 bases agree with TRBD2. Trimming removed 3 bases from V and 2 bases from J; junction bases left unmatched: 3. The germline gives CDR1 MGHDK, CDR2 SYGVNS. CDR3 length equals 14 residues. CDR3 sequence: CASSDSGEPYEQYF. The CDR3, as DNA: TGTGCCAGCAGTGATAGCGGGGAACCCTACGAGCAGTACTTC.

The DNA of the CDR3 is TGTGCCAGCTCACCACCTAGGACAGGGCCCACCGGGGAGCTGTTTTTT. Its protein product is CASSPPRTGPTGELFF. The gene calls are TRBV18 and TRBJ2-2; TRBD1 matches at 8 bases. V lost 0 bases and J lost 4; bases outside the gene matches: 4. This CDR3 spans 16 amino acids. Looked up from germline, CDR1 is KGHSH and CDR2 is LQKENI.

In this sample, this clonotype turned up many times. The rearrangement uses TRBV15 and TRBJ1-5; no firm D call. Trimming left V 0 bases short and J 15 bases short, with 18 bases between. The germline CDR1 and CDR2 sequences are LNHNV and YYDKDF (reference sequence). The CDR3 is 14 residues long. CDR3 region: CATSRDSGQAERHF. The CDR3 coding sequence is TGTGCCACCAGCAGAGATAGTGGTCAGGCAGAACGGCATTTT.

This clonotype was counted a few times. The rearrangement uses TRBV6-2 or TRBV6-3 and TRBJ2-3; 9 bases fit TRBD2. This CDR3 has 15 amino acids. CDR1 is MNHEY, CDR2 SVGEGT, per germline. J lost 5 bases, V lost 2 bases, and 5 bases had no gene match. The CDR3 is CASSYPAGGVDTQYF. CDR3 nucleotides: TGTGCCAGCAGTTACCCCGCGGGGGGGGTAGATACGCAGTATTTT.

Only a few counts were recorded for this clonotype. J is TRBJ1-5 and V is TRBV4-1; no clear D gene. CDR3 size: 16 residues. The V gene lost 2 bases and the J gene lost 5 bases, with 16 bases spanning the gap. Germline CDR1 and CDR2: MGHRA and YSYEKL. CDR3 sequence reads: CASSQPTPDYDQPQHF. The CDR3 DNA reads as TGCGCCAGCAGCCAACCCACACCGGACTACGATCAGCCCCAGCATTTT.

This clonotype was picked up a small number of times. The chain links TRBV7-9 to TRBJ2-7; 11 nucleotides align to TRBD2. Per the germline V gene, CDR1 is SEHNR and CDR2 is FQNEAQ (reference sequence). The CDR3 length is 14 residues. J lost 2 bases, V lost 5 bases, and 2 bases had no gene match. The CDR3: CASSATSGTYEQYF. The CDR3 DNA reads TGTGCCAGCAGCGCGACTAGCGGGACCTACGAGCAGTACTTC.

The chain recombines TRBV29-1 with TRBJ2-3; TRBD1 or TRBD2 may be the D gene (6 bases each). The germline gives CDR1 SQVTM, CDR2 ANQGSEA. The CDR3 consists of 14 residues. With 3 bases removed from V and 2 bases from J, the gap between germline ends came to 12 bases. CDR3 region: CSVDEGGNTDTQYF. Written as DNA, the CDR3 is TGCAGCGTTGATGAGGGGGGAAACACAGATACGCAGTATTTT.

This clonotype showed up just a few times. The chain has TRBV7-9 and TRBJ2-5; TRBD1 matches 8 bases. From germline, CDR1 is SEHNR and CDR2 FQNEAQ (reference sequence). The CDR3 contains 15 residues. V trimming: 5 bases; J trimming: 1 base; junction bases outside the gene matches: 6. The DNA for the CDR3 is TGTGCCAGCAGCCCTTTTACAGGGGGCCAAGAGACCCAGTACTTC. Translated, it gives CASSPFTGGQETQYF.

V usage is TRBV5-5 and J usage is TRBJ2-3; 8 positions match TRBD2. Germline CDR1 SGHKS, CDR2 YYEKEE (reference sequence). The junction had 1 base not matched to a gene; V was cut back by 0 bases and J by 4 bases. This CDR3 has 14 residues. The CDR3 here is CASSLGRGADTQYF. The CDR3 DNA reads as TGTGCCAGCAGCTTGGGGCGGGGGGCAGATACGCAGTATTTT.

V usage is TRBV9 and J usage is TRBJ1-4; 7 positions match TRBD1. CDR1 is SGDLS, CDR2 YYNGEE, per germline. The CDR3 covers 15 residues. The trim removed 1 base at V and 5 bases at J, leaving 5 bases unmatched. The CDR3 DNA reads as TGTGCCAGCAGCGTATCCGGGACAGTGAATGAAAAACTGTTTTTT. Translating it yields CASSVSGTVNEKLFF. The variable domain in full, with the rest retrieved from reference TRBV9 and TRBJ1-4, is DSGVTQTPKHLITATGQRVTLRCSPRSGDLSVYWYQQSLDQGLQFLIQYYNGEERAKGNILERFSAQQFPDLHSELNLSSLELGDSALYFCASSVSGTVNEKLFFGSGTQLSVL.

A few counts support this clonotype. J is TRBJ2-7 and V is TRBV11-2, with TRBD1 matching over 9 bases. Germline values: CDR1 SGHAT, CDR2 FQNNGV. V was clipped by 2 bases and J by 5 bases; unmatched bases: 10. The CDR3 totals 16 residues. In DNA form, the CDR3 reads TGTGCCAGCAGCTTAACCCCGCGGGACAGGGACGACGAGCAGTACTTC. This translates into CASSLTPRDRDDEQYF.

This clonotype appeared a few times. V and J are TRBV5-1 and TRBJ2-2; 7 nucleotides align to TRBD1. The germline gives CDR1 SGHRS, CDR2 YFSETQ. The CDR3 extends over 16 amino acids. V lost 2 bases to trimming and J lost 4 bases; unmatched junction nucleotides: 8. The CDR3 bases are TGCGCCAGCAGCTTTCAGACAGGGATTAGCACCGGGGAGCTGTTTTTT. Translated: CASSFQTGISTGELFF.

This chain uses TRBV5-6 with TRBJ1-1, with TRBD1 matching over 8 bases. The CDR3 length is 15 residues. In germline, CDR1 is SGHDT, CDR2 YYEEEE. J was trimmed by 0 bases and V by 4 bases; bases with no gene match: 5. The CDR3 bases are TGTGCCAGCAGCGACGGGACAGGACTGAACACTGAAGCTTTCTTT. Residues: CASSDGTGLNTEAFF.

Remarks on this clonotype: Germline is not matched at one junction end, which may reflect a read error. The rearrangement links TRBV3-1 to TRBJ2-2; 14 bases match TRBD2. Germline lookup yields CDR1 LGHDT and CDR2 YNNKEL (reference sequence). The CDR3 has 18 residues. The CDR3 loop is CACSFYGTSGRVTGELFF. The CDR3 nucleotides are TGTGCCTGCAGTTTCTACGGGACTAGCGGGAGAGTTACCGGGGAGCTGTTTTTT.

Only a few counts were recorded for this clonotype. The chain combines TRBV20-1 with TRBJ2-1, with 7 bases that match TRBD1. The CDR3 totals 17 residues. Germline-derived CDR1 and CDR2 are DFQATT and SNEGSKA (reference sequence). The V gene end was trimmed by 4 bases and the J gene end by 3 bases; junction bases not matched to a gene: 15. CDR3 coding DNA: TGCAGTGCTAACACGCCTACCGGGACAGCCTACTACAATGAGCAGTTCTTC. Protein product: CSANTPTGTAYYNEQFF.

The table lists this clonotype with a few counts. The chain uses TRBV25-1 and TRBJ1-2; TRBD1 matches 12 bases. Germline lookup yields CDR1 MGHDK and CDR2 SYGVNS. J was trimmed by 7 bases and V by 2 bases; bases with no gene match: 5. This CDR3 comprises 15 residues. The CDR3 DNA reads TGTGCCAGCAGTGAACCCGGGACAGGGGGCCGTGGCTACACCTTC. This translates into CASSEPGTGGRGYTF.

This clonotype was recorded a few times. The chain recombines TRBV7-2 with TRBJ2-5; TRBD2 agrees at 8 bases. Germline V gene sequence: CDR1 SGHTA, CDR2 FQGNSA. V gave up 1 base and J gave up 7 bases; unmatched junction bases: 5. The CDR3 is 14 residues long. The CDR3 spells CASSLVGSGGTQYF. CDR3 DNA sequence: TGTGCCAGCAGCTTAGTCGGCAGCGGGGGGACCCAGTACTTC. The whole variable domain, remainder taken from reference TRBV7-2 and TRBJ2-5, is GAGVSQSPSNKVTEKGKDVELRCDPISGHTALYWYRQSLGQGLEFLIYFQGNSAPDKSGLPSDRFSAERTGGSVSTLTIQRTQQEDSAVYLCASSLVGSGGTQYFGPGTRLLVL.

This clonotype has only a few counts. The limits of the CDR3 on the DNA are not certain, so only TCRdb's listed CDR3 is given. This chain joins TRBV28 and TRBJ2-7; the tabulated D call, TRBD1, remains unverified against the DNA. Germline CDR1 reads MDHEN; CDR2 reads SYDVKM. The CDR3 has 12 amino acids, counting both end residues. The chain's CDR3 is CASSVGPGAGDF.

This chain links TRBV7-9 with TRBJ1-1; tentative D call: TRBD1 (6 bases). The V end lost 7 bases, the J end lost 4 bases, and 19 bases lay between the germline ends. CDR1 is SEHNR and CDR2 is FQNEAQ in the germline V gene (reference sequence). CDR3 length equals 15 residues. CDR3 in amino acids: CASTNGGGRSTEAFF. In DNA form, the CDR3 reads TGTGCCAGCACCAATGGGGGGGGCCGGAGCACTGAAGCTTTCTTT.

This clonotype was picked up a small number of times. V and J are TRBV9 and TRBJ2-7; no clear D gene. The CDR3 is 14 residues long. The germline gives CDR1 SGDLS, CDR2 YYNGEE. The V and J ends lost 0 bases and 2 bases respectively, with 9 bases between them. DNA for the CDR3: TGTGCCAGCAGCGTAGCTCCGGCAGCCTACGAGCAGTACTTC. It encodes CASSVAPAAYEQYF.

There are many counts of this clonotype. The rearrangement joins TRBV11-2 to TRBJ2-2; the match to TRBD2 covers 8 bases. In germline, CDR1 is SGHAT, CDR2 FQNNGV. V lost 5 bases to trimming and J lost 2 bases; unmatched junction nucleotides: 7. The CDR3 runs to 16 residues. DNA for the CDR3: TGTGCCAGCAGCCCGGGAGGGGGGGGCAACACCGGGGAGCTGTTTTTT. As protein: CASSPGGGGNTGELFF.

This chain connects TRBV20-1 to TRBJ2-7, with 11 bases matching TRBD2. Germline CDR1 and CDR2: DFQATT and SNEGSKA (reference sequence). This CDR3 comprises 15 residues. In DNA form, the CDR3 reads TGCAGCGTCTCAGATAGCGGGAGGGCCTCCTACGAGCAGTACTTC. Translating gives CSVSDSGRASYEQYF.

This clonotype was seen a few times. This rearrangement joins TRBV6-5 to TRBJ2-1; D unclear. Between the trimmed V and J ends, which lost 0 bases and 9 bases, there was a span of 12 bases. This CDR3 spans 14 amino acids. Germline CDR1 is MNHEY and CDR2 is SVGAGI. CDR3 residues: CASSYSGINGEQFF. The DNA of the CDR3 is TGTGCCAGCAGTTACTCAGGGATTAATGGTGAGCAGTTCTTC.

V and J are TRBV12-3 or TRBV12-4 and TRBJ1-3; 7 bases fit TRBD1. The junction had 2 bases not matched to a gene; V was cut back by 3 bases and J by 3 bases. The CDR3 totals 14 residues. The CDR3: CASSFRQGGNTIYF. DNA for the CDR3: TGTGCCAGCAGTTTCCGACAGGGTGGAAACACCATATATTTT.

This clonotype came up a few times. The rearrangement links TRBV18 to TRBJ2-7; 7 positions match TRBD1. The V segment lost 0 bases and the J segment 2 bases; nucleotides outside the gene matches: 7. The V gene's germline CDR1 is KGHSH and CDR2 LQKENI. The CDR3 is 16 residues long. CDR3 sequence reads: CASSPPSGQGAYEQYF. The CDR3 nucleotides are TGTGCCAGCTCACCACCAAGTGGGCAGGGGGCCTACGAGCAGTACTTC. Full variable domain (missing parts from reference TRBV18 and TRBJ2-7): NAGVMQNPRHLVRRRGQEARLRCSPMKGHSHVYWYRQLPEEGLKFMVYLQKENIIDESGMPKERFSAEFPKEGPSILRIQQVVRGDSAAYFCASSPPSGQGAYEQYFGPGTRLTVT.

This clonotype showed up just a few times. The chain employs TRBV11-2 and TRBJ2-3, with TRBD2 matching over 10 bases. Germline lookup yields CDR1 SGHAT and CDR2 FQNNGV. The CDR3 sequence is 18 residues long. The V gene end was trimmed by 0 bases and the J gene end by 13 bases; junction bases not matched to a gene: 19. The CDR3 spells CASSLDLRSGRTPLRKYF. The CDR3, as DNA: TGTGCCAGCAGCTTAGATTTACGTAGCGGGAGGACCCCACTTCGGAAGTATTTT. The variable domain in full, with the rest retrieved from reference TRBV11-2 and TRBJ2-3, is EAGVAQSPRYKIIEKRQSVAFWCNPISGHATLYWYQQILGQGPKLLIQFQNNGVVDDSQLPKDRFSAERLKGVDSTLKIQPAKLEDSAVYLCASSLDLRSGRTPLRKYFGPGTRLTVL.

V gene TRBV12-5 combines with J gene TRBJ2-2; weak D call: TRBD2 (6 bases). CDR3 size: 18 residues. Looked up from germline, CDR1 is LGHNT and CDR2 is FRNRAP. V was shortened by 1 base and J by 1 base, with 16 bases between the two germline ends. The CDR3 protein is CASGLGSKDSGNTGELFF. DNA for the CDR3: TGTGCTAGTGGTTTGGGATCTAAGGATAGCGGGAACACCGGGGAGCTGTTTTTT.

This clonotype has ten or more counts. V is TRBV11-2 and J is TRBJ2-3; D gene unclear. Germline CDR1 and CDR2: SGHAT and FQNNGV. The V end lost 1 base, the J end lost 5 bases, and 4 bases lay between the germline ends. The CDR3 sequence is 12 residues long. CDR3 region: CASSLGVDTQYF. The CDR3 DNA reads as TGTGCCAGCAGCTTAGGGGTAGATACGCAGTATTTT.